This T cell receptor beta chain was identified in a study of radiotherapy plus CTLA-4 blockade in lung cancer. Study findings and constraints: Per reports, early blood T cell clone dynamics, plus interferon-beta, forecast response most strongly. Among blood TCR repertoires after radiotherapy plus ipilimumab, tumor-derived clones expanded.

Trimming removed 0 bases at V and 10 bases at J, with 11 bases between. This CDR3 spans 14 amino acids. Germline V lookup: CDR1 SGHNT, CDR2 YYREEE (reference sequence). Each patient with chemo-refractory metastatic non-small-cell lung cancer was treated with focal radiation plus CTLA-4 blockade using ipilimumab. Here immunoSEQ multiplex PCR was the method, and the copy in TCRdb shows in-frame clones only, minus some. The sample lists roughly 30,000 clones; around 80% were seen once. About this clone: The antigen is unknown.

The source material was peripheral blood, sampled from a patient treated with radiotherapy plus ipilimumab. This chain joins TRBV5-4 and TRBJ1-6; D call uncertain. The TCR sequence derives from a human donor with non-small cell lung cancer who had stable disease on radiotherapy plus ipilimumab. The CDR3 region has the DNA TGTGCCAGCAGCTTGGGCCCCGAGAGATCACCCCTCCACTTT. This codes for CASSLGPERSPLHF. The variable domain in full, completed from reference TRBV5-4 and TRBJ1-6, reads ETGVTQSPTHLIKTRGQQVTLRCSSQSGHNTVSWYQQALGQGPQFIFQYYREEENGRGNFPPRFSGLQFPNYSSELNVNALELDDSALYLCASSLGPERSPLHFGNGTRLTVT.